The 16 T cell receptor beta chains in this list originate from one sample, sequenced in a study of shared clonotypes between healthy human individuals. Clones were read by immunoSEQ multiplex PCR, and TCRdb kept only the in-frame ones, dropping some. The table lists roughly 2.5 million clones, around 90% of them singletons. The sample consisted of naive CD4+ T cells sorted from blood. The subset was: CD45RA+ positively selected. The receptor source for this set is a young man in good health.

This clone was counted only a few times. The chain joins TRBV27 to TRBJ1-4; D is undetermined. Trimming shortened V by 1 base and J by 4 bases, and 10 bases separated the two germline ends. The germline CDR1 and CDR2 sequences are MNHEY and SMNVEV (reference sequence). The CDR3 extends over 15 amino acids. For the CDR3, the DNA is TGTGCCAGCAGTTTATGGCCGGGGATTAATGAAAAACTGTTTTTT. Translated, it gives CASSLWPGINEKLFF.

The chain joins TRBV6-5 to TRBJ2-2; D possibly corresponds to TRBD1 (6 bases). This CDR3 has 14 amino acids. V shed 7 bases and J shed 2 bases, with 11 bases lying between them. Per the germline V gene, CDR1 is MNHEY and CDR2 is SVGAGI. CDR3 nucleotide sequence: TGTGCCAGCATCCACAGGGTAAACACCGGGGAGCTGTTTTTT. It yields the protein CASIHRVNTGELFF.

The CDR3 sequence is CASSSPGLAGASTDTQYF. The CDR3 coding sequence is TGTGCCAGCAGTTCGCCGGGACTAGCGGGGGCCTCTACAGATACGCAGTATTTT. The chain employs TRBV27 and TRBJ2-3; 14 positions agree with TRBD2. Germline V gives CDR1 MNHEY, CDR2 SMNVEV (reference sequence). J lost 3 bases, V lost 4 bases, and 9 bases had no gene match. The CDR3 has 18 amino acids.

Worth noting for this clone: The sample contains more than one DNA sequence encoding this CDR3. The chain recombines TRBV5-1 with TRBJ2-5, with 13 positions matching TRBD2. The CDR3 extends over 15 amino acids. Germline CDR1 and CDR2: SGHRS and YFSETQ. Unmatched junction bases numbered 2, after V lost 4 bases and J lost 2 bases. The CDR3 nucleotides are TGCGCCAGCAGCCGGGGACTAGCGGGGCAAGAGACCCAGTACTTC. It translates to CASSRGLAGQETQYF.

The V call is TRBV9, the J call TRBJ2-7, with 7 bases lining up with TRBD1. The CDR3 loop spans 14 amino acids. Germline loops: CDR1 SGDLS, CDR2 YYNGEE. With 4 bases clipped from V and 1 base from J, the junction kept 5 bases outside the gene matches. CDR3 amino acids: CASSYMTGSYEQYF. The DNA of the CDR3 is TGTGCCAGCAGCTATATGACAGGGTCCTACGAGCAGTACTTC.

In this sample, this clone turned up once. V gene TRBV10-3 combines with J gene TRBJ1-1, with D perhaps matching TRBD1 (5 bases). Germline CDR1 reads ENHRY; CDR2 reads SYGVKD. Between the trimmed V and J ends, which lost 6 bases and 0 bases, there was a span of 11 bases. The CDR3 length is 14 residues. The CDR3 sequence: CAIRMTAMNTEAFF. In nucleotides, the CDR3 is TGTGCCATCAGGATGACAGCCATGAACACTGAAGCTTTCTTT.

This chain's CDR3 is CASSLAFPSPGELFF. The CDR3 DNA reads TGTGCCAGCAGCTTGGCTTTTCCAAGTCCCGGGGAGCTGTTTTTT. The chain carries TRBV5-4 and TRBJ2-2; unclear D gene. The V end was cut by 0 bases, the J end by 6 bases, with 12 bases between. The germline gives CDR1 SGHNT, CDR2 YYREEE (reference sequence). The CDR3 runs to 15 residues.

The genes are TRBV30 and TRBJ2-2; D is uncertain. Trimming removed 1 base at V and 3 bases at J, with 15 bases between. The length of the CDR3 is 16 residues. CDR1 and CDR2 (germline): GTSNPN, SVGIG (reference sequence). The CDR3 reads CAWSAQGVTDTGELFF. The CDR3 bases are TGTGCCTGGAGTGCCCAAGGCGTAACGGACACCGGGGAGCTGTTTTTT.

The chain uses TRBV10-2 and TRBJ2-3, with D uncertain. The CDR3 contains 12 residues. The germline V and J ends were trimmed by 1 base and 6 bases, with 5 bases remaining between them. Germline lookup yields CDR1 WSHSY and CDR2 SAAADI. CDR3 bases: TGCGCCAGCAGTGAGTTGGGGGATACGCAGTATTTT. This sequence encodes CASSELGDTQYF.

The chain is built from TRBV25-1 and TRBJ1-1, with D possibly matching TRBD1 (5 bases). Between the trimmed V and J ends, which lost 2 bases and 3 bases, there was a span of 13 bases. This CDR3 region has 15 residues. CDR1 MGHDK and CDR2 SYGVNS come from the germline V gene. The CDR3 protein is CASSERGRRDTEAFF. DNA for the CDR3: TGTGCCAGCAGTGAACGGGGCCGAAGGGACACTGAAGCTTTCTTT.

The chain is built from TRBV5-1 and TRBJ1-2; maybe TRBD1 (6 bases). The CDR3 is made up of 14 amino acids. The germline V gene has CDR1 SGHRS and CDR2 YFSETQ. V was trimmed by 4 bases and J by 3 bases, leaving 13 bases between them. CDR3: CASSQTGMDYGYTF. The CDR3 coding sequence is TGCGCCAGCAGCCAAACAGGGATGGACTATGGCTACACCTTC. Supplemented by reference TRBV5-1 and TRBJ1-2, the full variable domain reads KAGVTQTPRYLIKTRGQQVTLSCSPISGHRSVSWYQQTPGQGLQFLFEYFSETQRNKGNFPGRFSGRQFSNSRSEMNVSTLELGDSALYLCASSQTGMDYGYTFGSGTRLTVV.

Note on this clone: Other DNA sequences of this sample code for an identical CDR3. The V call is TRBV6-6, the J call TRBJ2-7; 7 nucleotides line up with TRBD1. CDR1 and CDR2 from the germline V gene are MNHNY and SVGAGI (reference sequence). CDR3 size: 12 residues. V shed 5 bases and J 3 bases; nucleotides not matched to a gene: 1. The CDR3 sequence: CASSPGGYEQYF. In DNA form, the CDR3 reads TGTGCCAGCAGTCCAGGGGGCTACGAGCAGTACTTC.

CDR3 sequence reads: CASSSLGGTFYNEQFF. The CDR3 bases are TGTGCCAGCAGCTCCCTTGGCGGGACCTTCTACAATGAGCAGTTCTTC. J is TRBJ2-1 and V is TRBV11-2; a possible D gene is TRBD2 (6 bases). V dropped 4 bases and J dropped 3 bases, with 16 bases sitting between them. Per germline, CDR1 SGHAT and CDR2 FQNNGV. The CDR3 extends over 16 amino acids.

The gene calls are TRBV18 and TRBJ1-1, with 9 nucleotides matching TRBD1. Germline V gene lookup returns CDR1 KGHSH and CDR2 LQKENI. With V trimmed by 1 base and J by 2 bases, 11 bases remained unmatched. CDR3 size: 18 residues. CDR3 in amino acids: CASSPLGTGSFLNTEAFF. As DNA, the CDR3 is TGTGCCAGCTCACCACTTGGGACAGGGTCTTTCCTAAACACTGAAGCTTTCTTT.

Concerning this clone: This CDR3 is also generated by other DNA sequences in the sample. This chain connects TRBV29-1 to TRBJ2-3, with unresolved D. Trimming removed 4 bases from V and 0 bases from J, with 8 bases in between. Germline CDR1 and CDR2: SQVTM and ANQGSEA. This CDR3 is 13 amino acids long. CDR3 coding DNA: TGCAGCGTTGCTGGTTTTAGCACAGATACGCAGTATTTT. This codes for CSVAGFSTDTQYF.

The CDR3 coding sequence is TGTGCCTGGAGTGTACGTAGAACGGACTACGAGCAGTACTTC. Its translation: CAWSVRRTDYEQYF. This chain joins TRBV30 and TRBJ2-7, with D unclear. This CDR3 is built from 14 residues. The germline V and J ends were trimmed by 0 bases and 3 bases, with 12 bases remaining between them. Germline V gene lookup returns CDR1 GTSNPN and CDR2 SVGIG (reference sequence).